The 21 T cell receptor beta chains given below trace back to one sample, sequenced in a study of cytomegalovirus exposure and HLA in healthy donors (dated by TCRdb to about 2017). The library was produced with the immunoSEQ multiplex PCR assay. The multiplex PCR relied on a mix of 60 forward primers for TCR Vbeta segments and 13 reverse primers for TCR Jbeta segments. TCRdb stores this immuneACCESS table with in-frame sequences only. Part of the clones is absent; in the studies checked, under half of the shortfall reflects unresolved V genes, and no reason is known for the rest. This sample's records show about 200,000 clones. 1.1% of the sample rests with the top ten. The sequenced sample was PBMCs. The receptor set was obtained from a girl aged 2-10 years in good health and CMV-seropositive.

V usage is TRBV6-1 and J usage is TRBJ1-1; D gene unclear. V was trimmed by 1 base and J by 3 bases, leaving 12 bases between them. The CDR3 is made up of 15 amino acids. Germline loops: CDR1 MNHNS, CDR2 SASEGT. The CDR3 loop is CASSEGFRTDTEAFF. CDR3 sequence (DNA): TGTGCCAGCAGTGAAGGTTTCCGCACGGACACTGAAGCTTTCTTT.

This rearrangement joins TRBV5-1 to TRBJ2-1, with 12 bases aligning to TRBD2. The CDR3 sequence is 15 residues long. V was pared by 4 bases and J by 7 bases, with 6 bases of the junction left unmatched. The germline V gene has CDR1 SGHRS and CDR2 YFSETQ. The CDR3 DNA sequence: TGCGCCAGCAGCCTGGGACTAGCGGGCACAAATGAGCAGTTCTTC. This translates into CASSLGLAGTNEQFF.

This chain uses TRBV9 with TRBJ2-7; 8 nucleotides match TRBD2. The CDR3 runs 14 residues. Unmatched junction bases numbered 3, after V lost 2 bases and J lost 2 bases. The germline gives CDR1 SGDLS, CDR2 YYNGEE. In nucleotides, the CDR3 is TGTGCCAGCAGCGTCGGGACTAGACCCTACGAGCAGTACTTC. This gives the protein CASSVGTRPYEQYF.

The chain combines TRBV9 with TRBJ2-1; 8 bases match TRBD2. V shed 1 base and J 10 bases; nucleotides not matched to a gene: 10. The CDR3 sequence is 15 residues long. Germline CDR1 reads SGDLS; CDR2 reads YYNGEE. Here the CDR3 reads CASSVRDGRDDEQFF. The DNA of the CDR3 is TGTGCCAGCAGCGTACGTGACGGGAGGGACGACGAGCAGTTCTTC.

The rearrangement links TRBV28 to TRBJ1-5; a possible D gene is TRBD1 (5 bases). The CDR3 runs to 13 residues. Trimming stripped 6 bases from V and 7 bases from J, with 13 bases between. Germline CDR1 and CDR2: MDHEN and SYDVKM. Here the CDR3 DNA reads TGTGCCAGCAGAATACAGGTTACCCAGCCCCAGCATTTT. This gives the protein CASRIQVTQPQHF.

The chain has TRBV18 and TRBJ2-2, with TRBD2 identical over 13 bases. After removal of 3 bases from V and 5 bases from J, the junction contained 6 bases not matched to a gene. The CDR3 contains 17 residues. Germline V gives CDR1 KGHSH, CDR2 LQKENI. Here the CDR3 DNA reads TGTGCCAGCTCACCCGTGATGACTAGCGGGAGGACCGGGGAGCTGTTTTTT. It translates to CASSPVMTSGRTGELFF.

The chain is built from TRBV15 and TRBJ1-2; perhaps TRBD1 as D (5 bases). This CDR3 is built from 14 residues. Germline lookup yields CDR1 LNHNV and CDR2 YYDKDF (reference sequence). With 3 bases removed from V and 8 bases from J, the gap between germline ends came to 16 bases. The CDR3 here is CATSSERGVGGYTF. CDR3 DNA: TGTGCCACCAGCAGCGAAAGGGGTGTAGGAGGCTACACCTTC.

The genes are TRBV21-1 and TRBJ1-2. TRBV21-1 is marked as a pseudogene. The length of the CDR3 is 12 residues. The CDR3 here is CASSKDPGGYTF. Here the CDR3 DNA reads TGTGCCAGCAGCAAAGACCCCGGGGGCTACACCTTC.

The genes are TRBV4-1 and TRBJ1-2, with 10 bases aligning to TRBD1. Germline values: CDR1 MGHRA, CDR2 YSYEKL. Trimming removed 3 bases from V and 2 bases from J; junction bases left unmatched: 3. The CDR3 has 15 residues. The CDR3 DNA reads TGCGCCAGCAGCCACGGGGGACAGGGGAACTATGGCTACACCTTC. It specifies CASSHGGQGNYGYTF.

The chain joins TRBV19 to TRBJ1-2; D call uncertain. Germline V gene data show CDR1 as LNHDA and CDR2 as SQIVND (reference sequence). This CDR3 is built from 13 residues. V lost 6 bases, J lost 6 bases, and 14 bases lay in between. The CDR3 here is CASRNGVGDGYTF. In nucleotides, the CDR3 is TGTGCCAGTAGAAACGGGGTCGGAGATGGCTACACCTTC.

The V gene is TRBV21-1, the J gene TRBJ2-2; the D call of TRBD2 is as the table states it, not checked on the DNA. TRBV21-1 has pseudogene status. The CDR3 contains 15 residues. In DNA, the CDR3 is TGTGCCAGCAGCAAAACAGCGGAAAGAACCGGGGAGCTGTTTTTT. Translating it yields CASSKTAERTGELFF.

The V gene is TRBV19, the J gene TRBJ2-2; perhaps TRBD1 as D (6 bases). The CDR3 has 14 residues. Per the germline V gene, CDR1 is LNHDA and CDR2 is SQIVND (reference sequence). Deletions cut 5 bases from V and 1 base from J, with 8 bases between. The CDR3 region is CASSPGQNTGELFF. DNA for the CDR3: TGTGCCAGTAGTCCGGGACAGAACACCGGGGAGCTGTTTTTT.

The chain has TRBV28 and TRBJ1-2; 8 positions match TRBD1. CDR1 and CDR2 (germline): MDHEN, SYDVKM. The CDR3 loop spans 16 amino acids. The trim removed 6 bases at V and 7 bases at J, leaving 16 bases unmatched. DNA of the CDR3: TGTGCCAGCAGCCTCCCGCATGAGGCAGGGGGCTCTGGCTACACCTTC. Encoded protein: CASSLPHEAGGSGYTF.

This chain connects TRBV7-9 to TRBJ1-1; D is ambiguous. The V end was cut by 1 base, the J end by 0 bases, with 12 bases between. The germline V gene has CDR1 SEHNR and CDR2 FQNEAQ (reference sequence). This CDR3 has 16 amino acids. The CDR3 bases are TGTGCCAGCAGCTTAGATCGGGGTCGGATGAACACTGAAGCTTTCTTT. It encodes CASSLDRGRMNTEAFF.

The V and J genes are TRBV5-4 and TRBJ2-3, with a tentative D call TRBD1 (6 bases). This CDR3 spans 15 amino acids. Trimming removed 2 bases at V and 4 bases at J, with 14 bases between. From germline, CDR1 is SGHNT and CDR2 YYREEE (reference sequence). The CDR3 loop reads CASSFRTADSDTQYF. DNA for the CDR3: TGTGCCAGCAGCTTTCGGACAGCCGACTCAGATACGCAGTATTTT.

The chain's CDR3 is CASSWGTSAEAFF. DNA for the CDR3: TGTGCCAGCAGCTGGGGTACTAGCGCTGAAGCTTTCTTT. V is TRBV5-6 and J is TRBJ1-1; D remains unclear. Trimming took 3 bases from V and 6 from J, leaving 12 bases between them. The germline gives CDR1 SGHDT, CDR2 YYEEEE. The length of the CDR3 is 13 residues.

The genes are TRBV19 and TRBJ1-3; D remains unclear. V was trimmed by 5 bases and J by 2 bases, leaving 10 bases between them. This CDR3 spans 14 amino acids. Per germline, CDR1 LNHDA and CDR2 SQIVND (reference sequence). This CDR3 reads CASSDRGTGNTIYF. As DNA, the CDR3 is TGTGCCAGTAGTGATCGGGGAACTGGAAACACCATATATTTT.

The V call is TRBV30, the J call TRBJ2-7, with 12 bases identical to TRBD1. Germline trimming cut 3 bases from V and 5 bases from J; bases unmatched to any gene: 2. CDR1 is GTSNPN and CDR2 is SVGIG in the germline V gene (reference sequence). CDR3 size: 13 residues. CDR3 amino acids: CAWRGQGAHEQYF. In DNA, the CDR3 is TGTGCCTGGAGGGGACAGGGGGCCCACGAGCAGTACTTC.

V is TRBV7-7 and J is TRBJ1-1, with D uncertain. The germline CDR1 and CDR2 sequences are SSHAT and FNYEAQ (reference sequence). Deletions cut 5 bases from V and 3 bases from J, with 13 bases between. This CDR3 has 14 amino acids. This chain's CDR3 is CASSPRTGDTEAFF. The CDR3 DNA follows: TGTGCCAGCAGCCCTCGGACTGGAGACACTGAAGCTTTCTTT.

V gene TRBV7-2 combines with J gene TRBJ1-5; 9 bases map to TRBD1. In germline, CDR1 is SGHTA, CDR2 FQGNSA. V gave up 5 bases and J gave up 7 bases; unmatched junction bases: 9. The CDR3 totals 15 residues. CDR3: CASSRTGARGQPQHF. The CDR3 DNA reads TGTGCCAGCAGCAGGACAGGGGCGAGGGGACAGCCCCAGCATTTT. Full variable domain (remainder filled in from reference TRBV7-2 and TRBJ1-5): GAGVSQSPSNKVTEKGKDVELRCDPISGHTALYWYRQSLGQGLEFLIYFQGNSAPDKSGLPSDRFSAERTGGSVSTLTIQRTQQEDSAVYLCASSRTGARGQPQHFGDGTRLSIL.

The chain recombines TRBV11-2 with TRBJ2-1, with 11 bases that match TRBD2. The germline V gene encodes CDR1 SGHAT and CDR2 FQNNGV. This CDR3 region has 16 residues. Unmatched junction bases numbered 9, after V lost 5 bases and J lost 6 bases. The CDR3 reads CASSILAGGSRNEQFF. As DNA, the CDR3 is TGTGCCAGCAGCATATTAGCGGGAGGGAGTCGCAATGAGCAGTTCTTC.